This entry concerns a single T cell receptor beta chain. Its target antigen remains unknown. Base qualities are missing; no much larger clone stands one base away. CDR1 SGHRS and CDR2 YFSETQ are derived from the germline V gene. A distance of 20 bases separates the germline ends of V and J, which lose 3 bases and 5 bases respectively. From the cysteine up to the phenylalanine, the CDR3 has a length of 16 residues. Only the CDR3 part of the read is kept: 48 bases, read in frame from the first base. The data belong to a study of T cell responses to AZD1222 COVID-19 vaccine (TCRdb year 2021). Describing the broader study: AZD1222 recipients with second doses at about 4 weeks or about 12 weeks were pooled, because spike-specific TCR depth and breadth did not differ between schedules. TCR sequencing covered some 240 trial participants: about 210 given two doses of AZD1222 and approximately 25 given two doses of MenACWY control vaccine. Trial participants were enrolled by age into subgroups of 18-55, 56-69 and 70-plus years, and roughly 150, 30 and 60 TCR-sequenced participants, respectively, were included in these subgroups.

The CDR3 regions of human TCRbeta chains were subjected to immunosequencing. The published analysis was carried out like this. Repertoire TCRs were checked for matches against a reference library of SARS-CoV-2-specific TCRs that had been generated using the MIRA antigen-specificity platform. Breadth was defined as the fraction of unique TCRs that were SARS-CoV-2-associated, and depth was defined as the fraction of total T cells that were SARS-CoV-2-associated. Each spike-specific TCR was assigned to its reactive spike region and to a CD4 or CD8 class using the MIRA data. Log10-transformed breadth and depth values were compared by one-way ANOVA with Sidak's multiple comparisons tests. Entries here come from immuneACCESS through TCRdb and include only in-frame sequences with V and J called. Some clones fail to appear in such tables; in the studies checked, an unresolved V gene covers under half of the shortfall, and the cause of the remainder is unknown. The DNA gave D and trimming, while V, J and clone size come from that table. The sample records approximately 180,000 clones, approximately 92% of which are singletons. 10% of the sample comes from the top ten.

What the work shows at the level of the full study, not this receptor alone: Because no samples from the day 14 peak response were available, repertoires could be characterized only after the peak T cell response. The 56-69-year group was small, and its depth increase did not reach significance, likely because of low power. The whole spike protein was spanned by vaccine-associated CD4 TCRs, and dominant responses were seen in regions 160-218 and 743-854. Only five to seven AZD1222 recipients were SARS-CoV-2 seropositive at baseline, limiting conclusions about previously exposed vaccinees. Most participants were white British and females outnumbered males, and the authors suggested that clonal diversity may have been underestimated. After two AZD1222 doses, spike-specific TCR breadth and depth were significantly higher than at day 0 and than in MenACWY recipients. Epitopes outside the regions mutated in the B.1.351 and B.1.1.7 variants were reportedly recognized by nearly half of the unique spike-specific TCRs.

The time point label of this sample denotes: baseline before first vaccination. The vaccinee samples were drawn from two UK trials, COV001 and COV002, one of which was a single-blind randomized controlled phase 2/3 trial testing AZD1222 (ChAdOx1 nCoV-19) in healthy adults. Trial participant PBMC samples were collected at day 0 and day 28 after the second dose for TCRbeta chain sequencing. The sequencing here drew on peripheral blood, taken on day 0 of AZD1222 vaccination. This sequence was found in an adult in good health. The chain couples TRBV5-1 to TRBJ1-1, with TRBD1 perhaps the D gene, on 5 matching bases. The CDR3 corresponds to CASSWGVQSSGTEAFF. The nucleotides are TGCGCCAGCAGCTGGGGGGTGCAGTCCTCGGGGACTGAAGCTTTCTTT. The variable domain in full, with residues beyond the CDR3 obtained from the reference TRBV5-1 and TRBJ1-1 genes, is KAGVTQTPRYLIKTRGQQVTLSCSPISGHRSVSWYQQTPGQGLQFLFEYFSETQRNKGNFPGRFSGRQFSNSRSEMNVSTLELGDSALYLCASSWGVQSSGTEAFFGQGTRLTVV.